A selection of T cell receptor beta chains follows, all from one sample in a study of T-cell memory formation after mild COVID-19. Each CDR3 protein gets one entry after TCRdb re-called the 5' RACE reads with MiXCR. The profile shows 190,000 or so distinct CDR3 sequences, about a fifth of them singletons. The sequencing sample was made of PBMCs or a T cell subset sorted from them (not recorded which). The receptors were gathered from an adult woman who had mild COVID-19 (a few samples of this study predate the infection). Cell type and time point are not known. Both conserved end residues are trimmed from each CDR3. The order of the fields is V gene, CDR3 length, J gene, CDR3 protein.

>TRBV4-3|13|TRBJ1-1
ASSQDRAPNTEAF
>TRBV20-1|8|TRBJ2-7
SAGTYEQY
>TRBV7-9|15|TRBJ2-5
ASSLNGGRGSQETQY
>TRBV7-2|13|TRBJ1-1
ASSPTERLDTEAF
>TRBV4-3|14|TRBJ2-1
ASSQIRLAPNNEQF
>TRBV20-1|15|TRBJ1-2
SARGQTGEGANYGYT
>TRBV24-1|11|TRBJ2-3
ATSDLSTDTQY
>TRBV7-9|14|TRBJ2-1
ASSLLVSVSYNEQF
>TRBV27|13|TRBJ1-4
ASSPLDRPNEKLF
>TRBV5-6|13|TRBJ2-7
ASSVGTGLSYEQY
>TRBV20-1|10|TRBJ2-7
SVGAVGYEQY
>TRBV2|14|TRBJ2-1
ASTPDGPGSYNEQF